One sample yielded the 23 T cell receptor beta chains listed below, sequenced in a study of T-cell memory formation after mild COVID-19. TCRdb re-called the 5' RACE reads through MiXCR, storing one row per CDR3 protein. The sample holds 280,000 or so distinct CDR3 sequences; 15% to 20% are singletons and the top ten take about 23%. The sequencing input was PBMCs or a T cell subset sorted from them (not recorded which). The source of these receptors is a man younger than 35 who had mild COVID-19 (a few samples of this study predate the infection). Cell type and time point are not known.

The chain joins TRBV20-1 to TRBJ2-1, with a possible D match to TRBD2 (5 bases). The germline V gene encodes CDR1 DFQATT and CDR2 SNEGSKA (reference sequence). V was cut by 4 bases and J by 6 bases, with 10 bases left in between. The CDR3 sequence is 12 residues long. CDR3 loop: CSATDSGNEQFF. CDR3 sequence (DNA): TGCAGTGCTACGGACTCCGGCAATGAGCAGTTCTTC.

The CDR3 nucleotides are TGTGCCAGCAGTTTAGCCTCCCCCCAGTACTTC. Amino acids: CASSLASPQYF. The chain couples TRBV12-3 or TRBV12-4 to TRBJ2-5; D not resolved. CDR3 size: 11 residues. Trimming pared 0 bases from V and 9 bases from J, leaving 5 bases between.

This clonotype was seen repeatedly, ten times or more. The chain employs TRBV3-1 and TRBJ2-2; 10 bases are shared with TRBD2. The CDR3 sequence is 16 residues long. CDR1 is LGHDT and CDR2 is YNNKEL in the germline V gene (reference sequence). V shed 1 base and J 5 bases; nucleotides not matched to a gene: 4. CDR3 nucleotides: TGTGCCAGCAGCCAAGGTCTAGCGGGAGCAACCGGGGAGCTGTTTTTT. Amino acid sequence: CASSQGLAGATGELFF.

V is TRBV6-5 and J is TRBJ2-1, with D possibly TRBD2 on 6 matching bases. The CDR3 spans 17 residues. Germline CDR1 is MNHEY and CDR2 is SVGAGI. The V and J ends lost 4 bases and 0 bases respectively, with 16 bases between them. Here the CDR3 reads CASSSNKAGSSYNEQFF. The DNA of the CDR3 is TGTGCCAGCAGTTCCAACAAGGCGGGGAGCTCCTACAATGAGCAGTTCTTC.

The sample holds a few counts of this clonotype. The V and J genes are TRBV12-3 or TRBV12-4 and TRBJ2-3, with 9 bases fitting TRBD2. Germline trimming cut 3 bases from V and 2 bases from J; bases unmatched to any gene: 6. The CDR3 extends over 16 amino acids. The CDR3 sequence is CASSLLAGAPTDTQYF. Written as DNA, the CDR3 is TGTGCCAGCAGTTTGTTAGCGGGGGCTCCCACAGATACGCAGTATTTT.

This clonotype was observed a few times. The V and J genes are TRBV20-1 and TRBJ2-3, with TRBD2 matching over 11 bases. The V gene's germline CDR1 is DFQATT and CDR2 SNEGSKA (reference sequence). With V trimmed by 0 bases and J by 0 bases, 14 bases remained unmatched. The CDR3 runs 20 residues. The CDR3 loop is CSAREPVPGLAATSTDTQYF. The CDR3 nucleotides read TGCAGTGCTAGAGAACCTGTCCCGGGACTAGCGGCTACTAGCACAGATACGCAGTATTTT.

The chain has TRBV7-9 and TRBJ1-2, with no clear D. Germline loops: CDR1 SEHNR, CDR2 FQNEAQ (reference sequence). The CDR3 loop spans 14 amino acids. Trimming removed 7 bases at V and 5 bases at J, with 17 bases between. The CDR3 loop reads CASIPPAREYGYTF. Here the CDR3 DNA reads TGTGCCAGCATCCCTCCCGCGAGGGAATATGGCTACACCTTC.

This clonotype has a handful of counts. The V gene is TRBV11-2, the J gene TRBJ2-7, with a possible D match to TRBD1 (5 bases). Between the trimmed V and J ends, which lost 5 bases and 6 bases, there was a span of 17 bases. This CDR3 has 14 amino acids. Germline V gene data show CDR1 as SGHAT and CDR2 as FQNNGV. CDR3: CASSLAQGYSEQYF. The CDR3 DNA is TGTGCCAGCAGCCTGGCCCAGGGTTACTCCGAGCAGTACTTC.

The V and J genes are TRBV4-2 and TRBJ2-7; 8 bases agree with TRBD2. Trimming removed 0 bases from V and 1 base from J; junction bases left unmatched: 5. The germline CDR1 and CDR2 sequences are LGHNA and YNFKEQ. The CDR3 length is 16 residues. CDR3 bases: TGTGCCAGCAGCCAAGATTTCGGGGGGGCTTCCTACGAGCAGTACTTC. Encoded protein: CASSQDFGGASYEQYF.

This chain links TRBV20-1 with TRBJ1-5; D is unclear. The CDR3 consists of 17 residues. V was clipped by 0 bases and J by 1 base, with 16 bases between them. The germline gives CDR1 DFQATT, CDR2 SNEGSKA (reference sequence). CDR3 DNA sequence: TGCAGTGCTAGAGAGGGTCGAGGGATCGTCAGCAATCAGCCCCAGCATTTT. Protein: CSAREGRGIVSNQPQHF.

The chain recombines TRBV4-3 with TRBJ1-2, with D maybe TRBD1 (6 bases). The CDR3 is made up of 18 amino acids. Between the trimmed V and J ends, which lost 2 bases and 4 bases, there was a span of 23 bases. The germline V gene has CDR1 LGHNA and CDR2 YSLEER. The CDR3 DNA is TGCGCCAGCAGCCAAAGGGGCGTTCTAACAGGGATCCGCTATGGCTACACCTTC. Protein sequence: CASSQRGVLTGIRYGYTF.

CDR3 loop: CSASTQGANQPQHF. The CDR3 coding sequence is TGCAGTGCTAGCACACAGGGGGCGAATCAGCCCCAGCATTTT. This chain joins TRBV20-1 and TRBJ1-5; TRBD1 matches 9 bases. V shed 3 bases, J shed 4 bases, and the junction held 4 bases outside the gene matches. The CDR3 covers 14 residues. Germline V CDR1 and CDR2: DFQATT, SNEGSKA (reference sequence).

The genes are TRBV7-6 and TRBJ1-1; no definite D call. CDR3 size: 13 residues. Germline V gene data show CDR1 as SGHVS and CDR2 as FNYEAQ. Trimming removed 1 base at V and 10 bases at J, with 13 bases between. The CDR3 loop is CASSLGSGPRAFF. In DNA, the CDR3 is TGTGCCAGCAGCTTAGGCTCAGGCCCTCGAGCTTTCTTT.

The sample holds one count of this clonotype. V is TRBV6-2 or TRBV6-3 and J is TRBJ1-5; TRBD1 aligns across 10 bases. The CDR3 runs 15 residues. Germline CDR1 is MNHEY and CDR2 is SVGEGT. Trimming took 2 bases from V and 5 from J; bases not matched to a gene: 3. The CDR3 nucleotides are TGTGCCAGCAGTTACATGGGACAGGGGTATCAGCCCCAGCATTTT. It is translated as CASSYMGQGYQPQHF.

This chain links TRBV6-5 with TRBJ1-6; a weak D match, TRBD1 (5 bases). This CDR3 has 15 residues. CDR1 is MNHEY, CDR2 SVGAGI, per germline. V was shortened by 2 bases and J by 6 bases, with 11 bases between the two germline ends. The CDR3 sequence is CASSYGGTRNSPLHF. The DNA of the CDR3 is TGTGCCAGCAGTTACGGGGGGACTCGTAATTCACCCCTCCACTTT.

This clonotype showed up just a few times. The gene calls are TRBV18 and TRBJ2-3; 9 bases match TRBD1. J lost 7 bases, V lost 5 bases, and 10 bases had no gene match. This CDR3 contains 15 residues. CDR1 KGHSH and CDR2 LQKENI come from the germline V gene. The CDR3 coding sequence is TGTGCCAGCTCAACGTGGGGACAGGGTACGAATACGCAGTATTTT. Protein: CASSTWGQGTNTQYF.

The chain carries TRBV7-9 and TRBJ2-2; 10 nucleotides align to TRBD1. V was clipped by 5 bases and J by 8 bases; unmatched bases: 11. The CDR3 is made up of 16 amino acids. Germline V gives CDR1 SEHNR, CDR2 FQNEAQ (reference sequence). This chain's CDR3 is CASSARDRGLKGELFF. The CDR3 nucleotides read TGTGCCAGCAGCGCCCGGGACAGGGGCCTTAAAGGGGAGCTGTTTTTT.

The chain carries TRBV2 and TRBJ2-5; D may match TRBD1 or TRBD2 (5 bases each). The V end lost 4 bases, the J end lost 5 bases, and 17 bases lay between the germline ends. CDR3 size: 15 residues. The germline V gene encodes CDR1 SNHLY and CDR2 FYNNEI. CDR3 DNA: TGTGCCAGCAGTGTCGAGGGGTTGGGTACGGAGACCCAGTACTTC. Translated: CASSVEGLGTETQYF.

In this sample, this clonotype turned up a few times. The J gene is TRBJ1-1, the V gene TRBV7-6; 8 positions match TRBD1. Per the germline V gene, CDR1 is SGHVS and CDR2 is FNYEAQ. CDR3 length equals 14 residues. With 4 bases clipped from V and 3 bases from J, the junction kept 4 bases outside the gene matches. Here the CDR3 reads CASSYRGADTEAFF. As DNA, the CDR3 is TGTGCCAGCAGCTACAGGGGGGCGGACACTGAAGCTTTCTTT.

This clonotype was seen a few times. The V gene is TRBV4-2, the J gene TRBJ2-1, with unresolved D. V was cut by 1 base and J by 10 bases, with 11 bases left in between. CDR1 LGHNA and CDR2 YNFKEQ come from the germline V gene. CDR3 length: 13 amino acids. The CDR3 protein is CASSQGGSLEQFF. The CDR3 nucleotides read TGTGCCAGCAGCCAAGGGGGATCGTTAGAGCAGTTCTTC.

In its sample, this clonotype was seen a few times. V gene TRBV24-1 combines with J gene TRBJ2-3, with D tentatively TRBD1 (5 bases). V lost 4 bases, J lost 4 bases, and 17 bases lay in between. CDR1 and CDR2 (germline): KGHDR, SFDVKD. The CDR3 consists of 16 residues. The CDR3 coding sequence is TGTGCCACCAGTGACTCCGACAGAAAAGACCCAGATACGCAGTATTTT. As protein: CATSDSDRKDPDTQYF.

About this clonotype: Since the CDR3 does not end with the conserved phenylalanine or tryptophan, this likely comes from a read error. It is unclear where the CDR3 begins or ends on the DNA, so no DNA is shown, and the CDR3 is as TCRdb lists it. The CDR3 loop is CASSSMTDRVV. The chain uses TRBV28 and TRBJ1-5; TRBD1 is the table's D call and was not checked against the DNA. The CDR3 numbers 11 amino acids, ends counted. CDR1 is MDHEN, CDR2 SYDVKM, per germline.

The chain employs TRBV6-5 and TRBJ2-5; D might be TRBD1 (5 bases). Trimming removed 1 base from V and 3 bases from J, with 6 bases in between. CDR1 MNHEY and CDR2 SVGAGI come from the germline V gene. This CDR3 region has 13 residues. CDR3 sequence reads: CASSYLGEETQYF. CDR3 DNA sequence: TGTGCCAGCAGTTACTTAGGGGAAGAGACCCAGTACTTC.